These 25 T cell receptor beta chains came from one sample sequenced in a study of T-cell reconstitution after alpha-beta-depleted transplantation in children. It was with unique molecular identifiers that the TCRbeta library was prepared. TCRdb re-called the PCR reads through MiXCR, storing one row per CDR3 protein. The sample records 500,000 or so distinct CDR3 sequences, about an eighth being singletons. Here the sequenced sample was PBMCs, mostly from graft donor cells, taken 180 days after TCRalphabeta/CD19-depleted stem cell transplant. Source of these receptors: a female patient aged 2-9 years who had a stem cell transplant for aplastic anemia, so the T cells may come from the graft donor.

This clonotype appeared many times. The rearrangement joins TRBV7-9 to TRBJ2-7; 10 bases are a match to TRBD1. This CDR3 spans 14 amino acids. CDR1 and CDR2 from the germline V gene are SEHNR and FQNEAQ (reference sequence). Germline trimming cut 8 bases from V and 7 bases from J; bases unmatched to any gene: 11. The CDR3 loop reads CASQRQGASWEQYF. For the CDR3, the DNA is TGTGCCAGCCAAAGACAGGGGGCCTCGTGGGAGCAGTACTTC.

This clonotype was found many times. The CDR3 DNA reads TGTGCCAGCAGCCAAACCGGGACAGGGGTTGAAAAACTGTTTTTT. Its translation: CASSQTGTGVEKLFF. The chain combines TRBV5-4 with TRBJ1-4, with 10 bases that match TRBD1. Germline V gene data show CDR1 as SGHNT and CDR2 as YYREEE (reference sequence). The CDR3 loop spans 15 amino acids. V shed 4 bases, J shed 7 bases, and the junction held 7 bases outside the gene matches.

The J gene is TRBJ1-5, the V gene TRBV12-5; D uncertain. From germline, CDR1 is LGHNT and CDR2 FRNRAP. CDR3 length equals 18 residues. Trimming took off 1 base at V and 0 bases at J, with 16 bases between the two ends. CDR3 amino acids: CASGLDHKGLYSNQPQHF. The CDR3 DNA reads as TGTGCTAGTGGTTTGGATCACAAGGGCCTCTATAGCAATCAGCCCCAGCATTTT.

Ten or more counts support this clonotype. This chain connects TRBV7-2 to TRBJ2-7; tentatively, D is TRBD2 (6 bases). This CDR3 has 14 amino acids. Per germline, CDR1 SGHTA and CDR2 FQGNSA. The V end lost 0 bases, the J end lost 6 bases, and 12 bases lay between the germline ends. CDR3 protein: CASSLAGSGTEQYF. Written as DNA, the CDR3 is TGTGCCAGCAGCTTAGCGGGTAGCGGTACCGAGCAGTACTTC.

This clonotype has just a few counts. The chain couples TRBV7-6 to TRBJ2-7, with 7 nucleotides matching TRBD2. This CDR3 contains 15 residues. In germline, CDR1 is SGHVS, CDR2 FNYEAQ. V shed 3 bases, J shed 0 bases, and the junction held 5 bases outside the gene matches. The CDR3 here is CASSLRGWGSYEQYF. The CDR3 nucleotides read TGTGCCAGCAGCTTGCGGGGGTGGGGCTCCTACGAGCAGTACTTC. The entire variable domain, with the rest obtained from reference TRBV7-6 and TRBJ2-7, is as follows: GAGVSQSPRYKVTKRGQDVALRCDPISGHVSLYWYRQALGQGPEFLTYFNYEAQQDKSGLPNDRFSAERPEGSISTLTIQRTEQRDSAMYRCASSLRGWGSYEQYFGPGTRLTVT.

CDR3 sequence (DNA): TGTGCCAGCAGTCCCTCTGGACTAGCGGGAGGACTGGGCGAGCAGTACGTC. Its protein is CASSPSGLAGGLGEQYV. V and J are TRBV6-1 and TRBJ2-7; the match to TRBD2 covers 14 bases. V trimming: 5 bases; J trimming: 6 bases; junction bases outside the gene matches: 12. Germline-derived CDR1 and CDR2 are MNHNS and SASEGT. This CDR3 contains 17 residues.

This clonotype was seen more than once but under ten times. The chain combines TRBV12-3 or TRBV12-4 with TRBJ2-1; TRBD2 matches at 7 bases. Unmatched junction bases numbered 6, after V lost 3 bases and J lost 13 bases. The CDR3 runs to 12 residues. CDR3 sequence reads: CASSFRAGEQFF. In DNA, the CDR3 is TGTGCCAGCAGTTTTCGGGCGGGAGAACAGTTCTTC.

The chain uses TRBV27 and TRBJ2-3, with 8 bases that match TRBD1. CDR1 is MNHEY, CDR2 SMNVEV, per germline (reference sequence). This CDR3 comprises 17 residues. With 4 bases clipped from V and 6 bases from J, the junction kept 15 bases outside the gene matches. The DNA of the CDR3 is TGTGCCAGCAGTTCTCCCCCCAGGGGGCCGTTCGGCGATACGCAGTATTTT. It yields the protein CASSSPPRGPFGDTQYF.

The chain recombines TRBV29-1 with TRBJ2-3; a weak D match, TRBD1 (6 bases). The CDR3 is 14 residues long. Trimming left V 7 bases short and J 0 bases short, with 14 bases between. The germline V gene has CDR1 SQVTM and CDR2 ANQGSEA. The CDR3 spells CSARTDSSTDTQYF. CDR3 coding DNA: TGCAGCGCCCGGACAGACTCTAGCACAGATACGCAGTATTTT.

The table lists this clonotype with a few counts. The rearrangement uses TRBV28 and TRBJ2-1, with D possibly matching TRBD2 (6 bases). Per the germline V gene, CDR1 is MDHEN and CDR2 is SYDVKM. The length of the CDR3 is 15 residues. Between the trimmed V and J ends, which lost 2 bases and 4 bases, there was a span of 12 bases. This chain's CDR3 is CASSLPGTPYNEQFF. The CDR3 DNA sequence: TGTGCCAGCAGTTTACCAGGGACTCCTTACAATGAGCAGTTCTTC.

This chain links TRBV7-9 with TRBJ2-7; tentatively, D is TRBD1 or TRBD2 (5 bases each). The CDR3 is 14 residues long. In germline, CDR1 is SEHNR, CDR2 FQNEAQ (reference sequence). The V and J ends lost 2 bases and 4 bases respectively, with 12 bases between them. This CDR3 reads CASSLTGPTYEQYV. The DNA of the CDR3 is TGTGCCAGCAGCTTAACGGGGCCTACTTACGAGCAGTACGTC.

In DNA form, the CDR3 reads TGTGCCAGCAGTTACGTAGCGGGAGTTAATGAGCAGTTCTTC. The encoded protein is CASSYVAGVNEQFF. This chain joins TRBV6-5 and TRBJ2-1; TRBD2 matches at 9 bases. Germline values: CDR1 MNHEY, CDR2 SVGAGI. This CDR3 comprises 14 residues. The ends lost 2 bases at V and 7 bases at J; junction bases unmatched: 3.

The table lists this clonotype with a few counts. The chain has TRBV20-1 and TRBJ2-5; TRBD2 agrees at 11 bases. The CDR3 is 14 amino acids. Losses at the gene ends were 6 bases for V and 6 bases for J; bases not matched to a gene: 9. CDR1 and CDR2 from the germline V gene are DFQATT and SNEGSKA (reference sequence). This CDR3 is CSAALAGVTKTQYF. The CDR3 DNA follows: TGCAGTGCAGCACTAGCGGGAGTGACTAAGACCCAGTACTTC.

This clonotype was seen a few times. The chain has TRBV20-1 and TRBJ2-1; TRBD2 matches at 8 bases. This CDR3 spans 17 amino acids. CDR1 is DFQATT, CDR2 SNEGSKA, per germline (reference sequence). The junction had 13 bases not matched to a gene; V was cut back by 3 bases and J by 3 bases. The CDR3, as DNA: TGCAGTGCTAGGGAACACACAGCGGGAGCTCTCTACAATGAGCAGTTCTTC. Protein: CSAREHTAGALYNEQFF.

The chain has TRBV9 and TRBJ2-3; D is perhaps TRBD2 (6 bases). In germline, CDR1 is SGDLS, CDR2 YYNGEE. The V end lost 4 bases, the J end lost 4 bases, and 16 bases lay between the germline ends. CDR3 size: 15 residues. In nucleotides, the CDR3 is TGTGCCAGCAGCCGTTGGGACTCCGTTCCAGATACGCAGTATTTT. This encodes CASSRWDSVPDTQYF.

This clonotype occurred a few times. The chain is built from TRBV5-1 and TRBJ2-7; no clear D. The CDR3 extends over 14 amino acids. The germline V gene encodes CDR1 SGHRS and CDR2 YFSETQ. Deletions cut 2 bases from V and 4 bases from J, with 13 bases between. CDR3 sequence reads: CASSFSPLQYEQYF. CDR3 in DNA: TGCGCCAGCAGCTTCTCCCCTCTCCAATACGAGCAGTACTTC.

This clonotype has just a few counts. The chain links TRBV29-1 to TRBJ1-1; D gene ambiguous. In germline, CDR1 is SQVTM, CDR2 ANQGSEA. Trimming stripped 4 bases from V and 4 bases from J, with 16 bases between. There are 14 residues in the CDR3. The DNA of the CDR3 is TGCAGCGTTGTTCGTGGGGAGGTGGGCACTGAAGCTTTCTTT. Protein product: CSVVRGEVGTEAFF.

V is TRBV6-2 or TRBV6-3 and J is TRBJ2-1; D unclear. V was clipped by 4 bases and J by 15 bases, with 13 bases between them. This CDR3 spans 11 amino acids. Germline CDR1 reads MNHEY; CDR2 reads SVGEGT. The chain's CDR3 is CASSFGNGRFF. CDR3 in DNA: TGTGCCAGCAGTTTCGGAAACGGTCGGTTCTTC.

CDR3 protein: CASSESGARSADTQYF. The CDR3 coding sequence is TGTGCCAGCAGTGAGTCTGGGGCGAGGAGCGCAGATACGCAGTATTTT. The V gene is TRBV2, the J gene TRBJ2-3, with a weak D call TRBD1 (5 bases). The CDR3 contains 16 residues. Trimming took off 3 bases at V and 4 bases at J, with 17 bases between the two ends. Germline loops: CDR1 SNHLY, CDR2 FYNNEI.

V is TRBV7-6 and J is TRBJ2-3; 8 nucleotides line up with TRBD2. Germline V CDR1 and CDR2: SGHVS, FNYEAQ. Trimming at V came to 2 bases and at J to 4 bases, leaving 11 bases not matched to a gene. The CDR3 covers 17 residues. This CDR3 is CASSLKGQGLEPDTQYF. In DNA form, the CDR3 reads TGTGCCAGCAGCTTAAAGGGCCAGGGACTAGAACCAGATACGCAGTATTTT.

The sample holds a few counts of this clonotype. The chain combines TRBV4-3 with TRBJ2-4, with TRBD1 identical over 8 bases. CDR1 is LGHNA and CDR2 is YSLEER in the germline V gene. The CDR3 runs 15 residues. V lost 4 bases, J lost 1 base, and 3 bases stayed unmatched. This chain's CDR3 is CASSPRTGAKNIQYF. As DNA, the CDR3 is TGCGCCAGCAGCCCTCGGACAGGGGCCAAAAACATTCAGTACTTC.

This clonotype was detected a few times. The V call is TRBV19, the J call TRBJ1-1, with 7 bases matching TRBD1. The CDR3 is made up of 13 amino acids. Germline CDR1 LNHDA, CDR2 SQIVND (reference sequence). J gave up 10 bases and V 6 bases, and 11 bases lay outside the gene matches. CDR3 bases: TGTGCCAGTAGGTCGGAGGGGGCGGGGGGAGCTTTCTTT. Encoded protein: CASRSEGAGGAFF.

This clonotype came up a few times. The chain uses TRBV24-1 and TRBJ1-2; no reliable D call. Germline V gives CDR1 KGHDR, CDR2 SFDVKD. CDR3 length equals 14 residues. V was clipped by 4 bases and J by 2 bases, with 10 bases between them. The CDR3 nucleotides are TGTGCCACCAGTGACGTTTTGGACAACTATGGCTACACCTTC. It specifies CATSDVLDNYGYTF.

The chain is built from TRBV11-2 and TRBJ2-7, with no clear D. This CDR3 comprises 16 residues. V lost 0 bases to trimming and J lost 5 bases, with 17 bases between them. Germline CDR1 is SGHAT and CDR2 is FQNNGV. This CDR3 reads CASSLERDHNENEQYF. CDR3 DNA sequence: TGTGCCAGCAGCTTAGAAAGGGATCACAACGAAAACGAGCAGTACTTC.

This clonotype was seen only a few times. The chain is built from TRBV7-2 and TRBJ1-3; D not certain. Per the germline V gene, CDR1 is SGHTA and CDR2 is FQGNSA. V lost 1 base and J lost 4, with 11 bases in between. There are 15 residues in the CDR3. This CDR3 is CASSLGHPSGNTIYF. CDR3 nucleotide sequence: TGTGCCAGCAGCTTAGGTCATCCGTCGGGAAACACCATATATTTT.